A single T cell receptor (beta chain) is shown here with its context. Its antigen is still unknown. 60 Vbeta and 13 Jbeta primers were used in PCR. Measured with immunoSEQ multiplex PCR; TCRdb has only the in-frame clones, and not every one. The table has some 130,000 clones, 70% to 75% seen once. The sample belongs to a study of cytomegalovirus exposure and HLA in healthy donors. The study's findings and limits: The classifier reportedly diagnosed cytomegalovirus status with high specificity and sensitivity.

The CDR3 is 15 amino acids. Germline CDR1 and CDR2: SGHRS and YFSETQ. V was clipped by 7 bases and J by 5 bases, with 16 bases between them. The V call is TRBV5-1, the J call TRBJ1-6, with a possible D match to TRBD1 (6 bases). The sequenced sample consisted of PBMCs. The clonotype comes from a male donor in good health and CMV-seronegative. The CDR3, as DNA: TGCGCCAGCGCCCCGATGACAGGAGATAATTCACCCCTCCACTTT. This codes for CASAPMTGDNSPLHF.